The 3 T cell receptor beta chains presented below share a single source sample, sequenced in a study of T cell repertoires in aging, cancer and after chemotherapy. Peripheral blood genomic DNA, not sorted cells or RNA, was the template. Rearranged V-D-J TRB sequences were amplified with a mixed TRB-A/B primer pool. TCRdb re-derived calls from the multiplex PCR reads in MiXCR, one entry per CDR3 protein. The sample lists 2,500 to 3,500 distinct CDR3 sequences, 25% occurring once. The sample was blood. These receptors originate from a human donor with a solid tumor.

Notes on this clonotype: A much larger clone sits a single nucleotide away, making a read error possible. As DNA, the CDR3 is TGTGCCTGGGGTGTCTCAGGGGGCTGGGAGACCCAGTACTTC. Amino acid sequence: CAWGVSGGWETQYF. This rearrangement joins TRBV30 to TRBJ2-5, with 8 bases matching TRBD1. Germline loops: CDR1 GTSNPN, CDR2 SVGIG (reference sequence). This CDR3 comprises 14 residues.

This clonotype occurred a few times. The rearrangement links TRBV30 to TRBJ1-5; maybe TRBD1 (5 bases). V gave up 1 base and J gave up 5 bases, with 9 bases separating them. Germline V gene lookup returns CDR1 GTSNPN and CDR2 SVGIG (reference sequence). There are 13 residues in the CDR3. DNA of the CDR3: TGTGCCTGGAGTGACAGGATCGATCAGCCCCAGCATTTT. Translation: CAWSDRIDQPQHF.

Details on this clonotype: A much larger clone lies a single base off, so this may be a read error. The chain uses TRBV6-6 and TRBJ2-1, with TRBD2 identical over 7 bases. The length of the CDR3 is 13 residues. Germline CDR1 and CDR2: MNHNY and SVGAGI (reference sequence). DNA for the CDR3: TGTCCCAGCAGCCCCTGGAGCGGGACTGAGCAGTTCTTC. Amino acids: CPSSPWSGTEQFF.